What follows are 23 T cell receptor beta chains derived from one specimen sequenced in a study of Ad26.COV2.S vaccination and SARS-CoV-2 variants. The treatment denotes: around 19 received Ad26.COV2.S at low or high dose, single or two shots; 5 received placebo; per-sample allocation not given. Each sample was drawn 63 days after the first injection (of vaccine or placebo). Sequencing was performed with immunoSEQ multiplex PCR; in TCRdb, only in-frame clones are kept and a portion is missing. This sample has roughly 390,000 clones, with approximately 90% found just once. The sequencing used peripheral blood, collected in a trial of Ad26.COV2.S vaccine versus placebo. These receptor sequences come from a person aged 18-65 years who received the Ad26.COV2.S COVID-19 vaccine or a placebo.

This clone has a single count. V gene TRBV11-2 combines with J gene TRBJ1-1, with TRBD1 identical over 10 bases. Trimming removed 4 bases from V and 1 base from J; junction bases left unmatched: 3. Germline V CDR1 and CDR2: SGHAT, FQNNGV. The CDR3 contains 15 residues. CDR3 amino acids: CASSSTGGANTEAFF. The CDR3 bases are TGTGCCAGCAGCTCGACAGGGGGCGCGAACACTGAAGCTTTCTTT.

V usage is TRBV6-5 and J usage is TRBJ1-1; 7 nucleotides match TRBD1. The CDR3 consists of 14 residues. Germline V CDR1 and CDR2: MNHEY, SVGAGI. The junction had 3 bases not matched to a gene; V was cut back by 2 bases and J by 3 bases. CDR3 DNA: TGTGCCAGCAGTTACGACAGGGCCGACACTGAAGCTTTCTTT. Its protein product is CASSYDRADTEAFF.

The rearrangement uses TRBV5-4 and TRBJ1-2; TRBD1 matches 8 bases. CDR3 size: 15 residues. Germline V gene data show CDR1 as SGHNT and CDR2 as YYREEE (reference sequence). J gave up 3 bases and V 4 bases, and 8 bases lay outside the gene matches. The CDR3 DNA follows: TGTGCCAGCAGCAGACAGGGGCCCATTGACTATGGCTACACCTTC. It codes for CASSRQGPIDYGYTF.

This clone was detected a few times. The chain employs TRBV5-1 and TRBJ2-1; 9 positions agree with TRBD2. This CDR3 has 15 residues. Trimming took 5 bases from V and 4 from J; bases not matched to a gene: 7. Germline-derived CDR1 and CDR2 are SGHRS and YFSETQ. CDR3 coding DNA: TGCGCCAGCAGGGTAGCGGGAGCATCTTACAATGAGCAGTTCTTC. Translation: CASRVAGASYNEQFF.

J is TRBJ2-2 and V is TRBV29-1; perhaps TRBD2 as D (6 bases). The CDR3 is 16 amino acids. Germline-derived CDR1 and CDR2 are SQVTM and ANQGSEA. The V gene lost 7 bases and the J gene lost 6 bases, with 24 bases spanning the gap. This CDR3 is CSAAERRDRPPGELFF. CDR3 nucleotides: TGCAGCGCTGCCGAGAGGAGGGACCGACCCCCCGGGGAGCTGTTTTTT.

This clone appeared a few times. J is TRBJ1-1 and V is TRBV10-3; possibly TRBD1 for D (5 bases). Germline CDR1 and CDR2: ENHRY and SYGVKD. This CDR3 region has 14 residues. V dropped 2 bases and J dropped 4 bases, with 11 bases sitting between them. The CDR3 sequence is CAISEDAGTTEAFF. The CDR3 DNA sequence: TGTGCCATCAGTGAGGATGCAGGGACCACTGAAGCTTTCTTT.

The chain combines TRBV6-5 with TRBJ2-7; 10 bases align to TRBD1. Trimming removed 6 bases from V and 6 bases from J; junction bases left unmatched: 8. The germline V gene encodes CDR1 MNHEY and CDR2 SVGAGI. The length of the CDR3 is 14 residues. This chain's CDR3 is CASSYDRGQGEQYF. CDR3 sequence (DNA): TGTGCCAGCAGCTACGACAGGGGGCAAGGCGAGCAGTACTTC.

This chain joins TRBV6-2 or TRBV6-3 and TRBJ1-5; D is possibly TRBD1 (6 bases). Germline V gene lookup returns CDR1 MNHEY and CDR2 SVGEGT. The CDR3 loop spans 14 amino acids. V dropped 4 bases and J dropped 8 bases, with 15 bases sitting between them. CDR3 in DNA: TGTGCCAGCAGTTTCGGACAGAGCGAGAAGCCCCAGCATTTT. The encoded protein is CASSFGQSEKPQHF.

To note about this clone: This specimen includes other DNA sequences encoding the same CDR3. The CDR3 loop reads CASSRQGANYGYTF. The CDR3 DNA sequence: TGTGCCAGCAGTCGACAGGGGGCAAACTATGGCTACACCTTC. The chain combines TRBV3-1 (or the pseudogene TRBV3-2) with TRBJ1-2, with 10 bases lining up with TRBD1. CDR3 length: 14 residues. Germline CDR1 and CDR2: LGHDT and YNNKEL (reference sequence). Unmatched junction bases numbered 3, after V lost 6 bases and J lost 2 bases.

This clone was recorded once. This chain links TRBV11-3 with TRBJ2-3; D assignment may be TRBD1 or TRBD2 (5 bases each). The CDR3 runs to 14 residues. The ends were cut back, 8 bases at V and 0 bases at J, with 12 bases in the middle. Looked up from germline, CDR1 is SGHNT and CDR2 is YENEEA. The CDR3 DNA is TGTGCCAGCGGCCGGGGCGGCAGCACAGATACGCAGTATTTT. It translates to CASGRGGSTDTQYF.

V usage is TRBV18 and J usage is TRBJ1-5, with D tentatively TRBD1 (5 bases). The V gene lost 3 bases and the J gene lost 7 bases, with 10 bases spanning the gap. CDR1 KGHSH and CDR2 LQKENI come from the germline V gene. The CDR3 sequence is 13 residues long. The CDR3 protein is CASSPGENQPQHF. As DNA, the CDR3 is TGTGCCAGCTCACCGGGGGAAAACCAGCCCCAGCATTTT.

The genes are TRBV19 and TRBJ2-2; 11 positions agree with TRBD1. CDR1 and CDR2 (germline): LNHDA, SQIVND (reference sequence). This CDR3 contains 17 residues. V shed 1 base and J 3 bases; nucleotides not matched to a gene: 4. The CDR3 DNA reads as TGTGCCAGTAGTATAGTTGGACAGGGGGCCGACACCGGGGAGCTGTTTTTT. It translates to CASSIVGQGADTGELFF. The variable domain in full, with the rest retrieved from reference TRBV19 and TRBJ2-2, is DGGITQSPKYLFRKEGQNVTLSCEQNLNHDAMYWYRQDPGQGLRLIYYSQIVNDFQKGDIAEGYSVSREKKESFPLTVTSAQKNPTAFYLCASSIVGQGADTGELFFGEGSRLTVL.

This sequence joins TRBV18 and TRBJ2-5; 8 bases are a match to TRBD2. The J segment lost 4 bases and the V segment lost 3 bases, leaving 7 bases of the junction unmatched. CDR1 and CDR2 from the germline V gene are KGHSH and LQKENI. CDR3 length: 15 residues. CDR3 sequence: CASSPPGGEGETQYF. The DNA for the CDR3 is TGTGCCAGCTCACCCCCGGGAGGGGAAGGAGAGACCCAGTACTTC.

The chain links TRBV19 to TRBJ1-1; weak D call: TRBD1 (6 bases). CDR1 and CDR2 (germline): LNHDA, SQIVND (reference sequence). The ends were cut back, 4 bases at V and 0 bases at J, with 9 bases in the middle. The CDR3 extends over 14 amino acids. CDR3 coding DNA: TGTGCCAGTAGTACAGGGGTTATGAACACTGAAGCTTTCTTT. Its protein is CASSTGVMNTEAFF.

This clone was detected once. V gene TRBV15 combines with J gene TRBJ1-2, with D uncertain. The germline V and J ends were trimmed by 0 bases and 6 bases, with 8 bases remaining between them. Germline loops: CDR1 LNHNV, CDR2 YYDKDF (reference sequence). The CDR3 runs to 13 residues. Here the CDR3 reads CATSRDPIDGYTF. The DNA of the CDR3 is TGTGCCACCAGCAGAGATCCGATAGATGGCTACACCTTC.

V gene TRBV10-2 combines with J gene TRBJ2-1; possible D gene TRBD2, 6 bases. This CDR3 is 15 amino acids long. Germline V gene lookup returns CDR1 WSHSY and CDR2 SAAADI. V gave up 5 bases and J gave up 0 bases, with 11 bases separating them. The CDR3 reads CASSRAGTSYNEQFF. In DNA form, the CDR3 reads TGCGCCAGCAGTCGGGCGGGAACCTCCTACAATGAGCAGTTCTTC.

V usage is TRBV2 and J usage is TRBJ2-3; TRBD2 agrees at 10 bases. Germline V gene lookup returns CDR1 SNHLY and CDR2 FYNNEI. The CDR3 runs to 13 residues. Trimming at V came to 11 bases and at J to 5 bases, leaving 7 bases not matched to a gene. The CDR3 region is CAGHSGGIDTQYF. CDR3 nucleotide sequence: TGTGCCGGCCATAGCGGGGGGATAGATACGCAGTATTTT.

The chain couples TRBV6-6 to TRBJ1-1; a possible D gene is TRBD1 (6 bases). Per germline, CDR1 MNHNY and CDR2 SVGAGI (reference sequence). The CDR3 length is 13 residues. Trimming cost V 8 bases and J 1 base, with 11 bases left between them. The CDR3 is CASVRQANTEAFF. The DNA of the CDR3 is TGTGCCAGCGTTAGACAGGCGAACACTGAAGCTTTCTTT.

The CDR3 DNA is TGTGCCAGTAGTACTCTTGGACTCGAGCAGTACTTC. Translating gives CASSTLGLEQYF. The rearrangement uses TRBV19 and TRBJ2-7, with D perhaps matching TRBD2 (5 bases). This CDR3 spans 12 amino acids. Trimming shortened V by 4 bases and J by 6 bases, and 10 bases separated the two germline ends. Germline V gene sequence: CDR1 LNHDA, CDR2 SQIVND (reference sequence).

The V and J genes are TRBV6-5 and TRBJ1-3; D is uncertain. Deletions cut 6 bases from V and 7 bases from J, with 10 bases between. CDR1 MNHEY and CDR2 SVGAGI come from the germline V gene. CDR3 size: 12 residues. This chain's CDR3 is CASREPANTIYF. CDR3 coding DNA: TGTGCCAGCAGGGAGCCGGCCAACACCATATATTTT.

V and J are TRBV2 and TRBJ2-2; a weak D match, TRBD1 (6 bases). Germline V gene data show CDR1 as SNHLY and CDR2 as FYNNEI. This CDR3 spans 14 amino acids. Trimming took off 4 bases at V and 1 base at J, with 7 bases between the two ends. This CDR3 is CASSGTVNTGELFF. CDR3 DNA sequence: TGTGCCAGCAGTGGGACAGTGAACACCGGGGAGCTGTTTTTT.

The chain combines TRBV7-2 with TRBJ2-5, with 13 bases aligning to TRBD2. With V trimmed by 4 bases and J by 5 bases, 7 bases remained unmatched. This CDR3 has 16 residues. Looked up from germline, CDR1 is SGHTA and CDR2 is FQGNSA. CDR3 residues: CASSSRTSGGSETQYF. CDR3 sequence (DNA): TGTGCCAGCAGCTCAAGGACTAGCGGGGGATCTGAGACCCAGTACTTC. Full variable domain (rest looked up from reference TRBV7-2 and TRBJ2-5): GAGVSQSPSNKVTEKGKDVELRCDPISGHTALYWYRQSLGQGLEFLIYFQGNSAPDKSGLPSDRFSAERTGGSVSTLTIQRTQQEDSAVYLCASSSRTSGGSETQYFGPGTRLLVL.

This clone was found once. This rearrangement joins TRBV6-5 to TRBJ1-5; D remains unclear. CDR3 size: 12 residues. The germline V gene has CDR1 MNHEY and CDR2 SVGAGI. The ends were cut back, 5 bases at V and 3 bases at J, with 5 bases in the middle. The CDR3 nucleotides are TGTGCCAGCAGTCACCCCAATCAGCCCCAGCATTTT. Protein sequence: CASSHPNQPQHF.